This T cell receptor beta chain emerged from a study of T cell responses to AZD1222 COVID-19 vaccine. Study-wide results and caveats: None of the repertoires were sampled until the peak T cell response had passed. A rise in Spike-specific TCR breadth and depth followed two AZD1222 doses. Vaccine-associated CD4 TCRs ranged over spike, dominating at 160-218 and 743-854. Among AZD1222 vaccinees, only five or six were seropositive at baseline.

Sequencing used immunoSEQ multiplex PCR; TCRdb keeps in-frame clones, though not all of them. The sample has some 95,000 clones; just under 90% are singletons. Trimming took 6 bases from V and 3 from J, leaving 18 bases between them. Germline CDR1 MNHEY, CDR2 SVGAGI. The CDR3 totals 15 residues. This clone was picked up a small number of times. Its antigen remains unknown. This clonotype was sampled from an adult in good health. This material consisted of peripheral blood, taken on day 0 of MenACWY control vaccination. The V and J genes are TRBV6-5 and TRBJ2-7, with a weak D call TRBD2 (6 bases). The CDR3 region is CASRRDGLNHYEQYF. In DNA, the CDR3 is TGTGCCAGCAGGCGGGATGGCCTAAATCACTACGAGCAGTACTTC.